The rows below give T cell receptor beta chains drawn from one sample of a study of shared clonotypes between healthy human individuals. This table comes from immunoSEQ multiplex PCR, and its TCRdb copy is limited to in-frame clones, with some not included. The sample yields some 95,000 clones, almost 70% seen once. Sequenced material: memory CD8+ T cells sorted from blood. The receptors were sampled from a man aged 30-40 years in good health. The CDR3 runs from the conserved cysteine through the conserved F or W. The D gene is left open where the match is weak. Part of the rows lack a size; the others show once, few, many or a class for expanded clones.

d_gene,v_gene,j_gene,abundance,CDR3nt,CDR3aa
.,TRBV6-1,TRBJ2-1,.,TGTGCCAGCAGTTCAGAGCGGGCCTCCTACAATGAGCAGTTCTTC,CASSSERASYNEQFF
.,TRBV5-1,TRBJ2-7,.,TGCGCCAGCAGCCTGCAGGGGCACGACGAGCAGTACTTC,CASSLQGHDEQYF
.,TRBV4-2,TRBJ2-1,many,TGTGCCAGCAGCCAAGGGAGCGGTATGGAACCAACCGACAATGAGCAGTTCTTC,CASSQGSGMEPTDNEQFF
TRBD2,TRBV7-9,TRBJ2-3,.,TGTGCCAGCAGCTCAACCGGACTAGCAACCTCAGATACGCAGTATTTT,CASSSTGLATSDTQYF
.,TRBV5-1,TRBJ2-5,.,TGCGCCAGCAGCTTGGTCCCGGAAGGACGGGAGACCCAGTACTTC,CASSLVPEGRETQYF
.,TRBV7-6,TRBJ2-7,.,TGTGCCAGCAGCTTAGGGAGCGGTTCCTACGAGCAGTACTTC,CASSLGSGSYEQYF
.,TRBV7-3,TRBJ1-5,.,TGTGCCAGCAGCTTCCGACCGGTGGGGCTGGCAGGTAGCAATCAGCCCCAGCATTTT,CASSFRPVGLAGSNQPQHF
.,TRBV14,TRBJ1-2,few,TGTGCCAGCAGCCAAGATACGCAGGGACCCTATGGCTACACCTTC,CASSQDTQGPYGYTF
TRBD1,TRBV2,TRBJ1-5,.,TGTGCCAGCAGCACAGGGGGCGCCGGTCAGCCCCAGCATTTT,CASSTGGAGQPQHF
.,TRBV27,TRBJ1-2,many,TGTGCCAGCAGTTTAGCCTGGGACAAGGATGGCTACACCTTC,CASSLAWDKDGYTF
.,TRBV18,TRBJ1-1,.,TGTGCCAGCTCACCAGAACTCCGGGGTGAAGCTTTCTTT,CASSPELRGEAFF
.,TRBV5-6,TRBJ1-3,.,TGTGCCAGCAGCCGGCCGTCGTCGGACACCATATATTTT,CASSRPSSDTIYF
.,TRBV4-2,TRBJ2-7,.,TGTGCCAGCAGCTTATTAACGGGTGCAGACGAGCAGTACTTC,CASSLLTGADEQYF
.,TRBV6-5,TRBJ2-5,.,TGTGCCAGCAGCCCAGGAGGGGGCCAAGAGACCCAGTACTTC,CASSPGGGQETQYF
.,TRBV5-4,TRBJ1-4,.,TGTGCCAGCAGCTTGAGGGAAGCGGAAACTAATGAAAAACTGTTTTTT,CASSLREAETNEKLFF
.,TRBV9,TRBJ2-5,.,TGTGCCAGCAGCGGGGACGGATCGTACCAAGAGACCCAGTACTTC,CASSGDGSYQETQYF
TRBD1,TRBV27,TRBJ2-7,.,TGTGCCAGCAGTTCAGGACAGGGCGGTAGCAACGAGCAGTACTTC,CASSSGQGGSNEQYF
.,TRBV7-8,TRBJ2-1,.,TGTGCCAGCAAAACCAGCCTGGCGATCGATGAGCAGTTCTTC,CASKTSLAIDEQFF
TRBD1,TRBV10-2,TRBJ2-1,.,TGCGCCAGCAGCGAGGGGACAGTTGCCTCCTACAATGAGCAGTTCTTC,CASSEGTVASYNEQFF
.,TRBV5-5,TRBJ2-5,.,TGCGCCAGCAGCCAAGATCGGGCTAGGACCCTGGAGACCCAGTACTTC,CASSQDRARTLETQYF
.,TRBV29-1,TRBJ2-7,.,TGCAGCGTTGAAGGTGCTGGGGGCGAGGGCGAGCAGTACTTC,CSVEGAGGEGEQYF
.,TRBV29-1,TRBJ2-7,.,TGCAGCGGACGACAGCCCGGTTCTTCCGAGCAGTACTTC,CSGRQPGSSEQYF
.,TRBV7-2,TRBJ2-7,.,TGTGCCAGCAGCTACACCGACGAGCAGTACTTC,CASSYTDEQYF
.,TRBV27,TRBJ1-1,.,TGTGCCAGCAGTTTGGGGGGAAACACTGAAGCTTTCTTT,CASSLGGNTEAFF